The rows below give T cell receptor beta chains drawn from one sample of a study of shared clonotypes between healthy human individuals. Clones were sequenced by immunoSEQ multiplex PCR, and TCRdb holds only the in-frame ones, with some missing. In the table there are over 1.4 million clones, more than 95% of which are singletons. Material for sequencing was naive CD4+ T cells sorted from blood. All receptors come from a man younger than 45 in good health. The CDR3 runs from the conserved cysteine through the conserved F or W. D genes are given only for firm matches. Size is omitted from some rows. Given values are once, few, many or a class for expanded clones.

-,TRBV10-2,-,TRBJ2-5,CASRPKGWGVGTQYF,TGCGCCAGCAGACCGAAGGGTTGGGGGGTCGGCACCCAGTACTTC
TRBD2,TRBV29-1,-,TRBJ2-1,CSVDRLAGAEQFF,TGCAGCGTTGACAGGCTAGCGGGTGCTGAGCAGTTCTTC
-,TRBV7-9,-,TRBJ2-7,CASSLDHRAGPYEQYF,TGTGCCAGCAGCTTAGACCACCGGGCTGGCCCCTACGAGCAGTACTTC
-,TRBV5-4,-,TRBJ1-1,CASSLRGGNTEAFF,TGTGCCAGCAGCTTAAGGGGGGGGAACACTGAAGCTTTCTTT
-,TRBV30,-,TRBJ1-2,CALTEAGRGYTF,TGTGCCTTGACAGAGGCGGGGAGAGGCTACACCTTC
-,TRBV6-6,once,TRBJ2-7,CASREGWGLKQYF,TGTGCCAGCAGAGAAGGTTGGGGTTTGAAGCAGTACTTC
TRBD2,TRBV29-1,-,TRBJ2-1,CSVYRTSGVFEQFF,TGCAGCGTTTACAGGACTAGCGGCGTATTCGAGCAGTTCTTC
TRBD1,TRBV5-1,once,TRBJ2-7,CASSQTTGSHEQYF,TGCGCCAGCAGCCAAACGACAGGGTCGCACGAGCAGTACTTC
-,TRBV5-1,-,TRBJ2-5,CASSLDRGEETQYF,TGCGCCAGCAGCTTGGACCGGGGTGAAGAGACCCAGTACTTC
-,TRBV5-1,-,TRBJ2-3,CASSLAGSTDTQYF,TGCGCCAGCAGCTTGGCCGGAAGCACAGATACGCAGTATTTT
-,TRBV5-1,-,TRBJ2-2,CASSLGQNTGELFF,TGCGCCAGCAGCTTGGGACAGAACACCGGGGAGCTGTTTTTT
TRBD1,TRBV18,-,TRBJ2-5,CASSPKDRERQRTQYF,TGTGCCAGCTCACCGAAGGACAGGGAACGTCAACGGACCCAGTACTTC
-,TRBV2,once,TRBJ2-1,CASTMTSGTVNEQFF,TGTGCCAGCACTATGACTTCCGGGACGGTGAATGAGCAGTTCTTC
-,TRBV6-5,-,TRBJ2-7,CASSYSGSYEQYF,TGTGCCAGCAGTTACTCCGGCAGTTACGAGCAGTACTTC
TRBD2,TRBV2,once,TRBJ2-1,CASSPPGLAINEQFF,TGTGCCAGCAGTCCCCCGGGACTAGCGATAAATGAGCAGTTCTTC
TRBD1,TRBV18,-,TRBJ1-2,CASSQDRGGYTF,TGTGCCAGCTCACAGGACAGGGGCGGCTACACCTTC